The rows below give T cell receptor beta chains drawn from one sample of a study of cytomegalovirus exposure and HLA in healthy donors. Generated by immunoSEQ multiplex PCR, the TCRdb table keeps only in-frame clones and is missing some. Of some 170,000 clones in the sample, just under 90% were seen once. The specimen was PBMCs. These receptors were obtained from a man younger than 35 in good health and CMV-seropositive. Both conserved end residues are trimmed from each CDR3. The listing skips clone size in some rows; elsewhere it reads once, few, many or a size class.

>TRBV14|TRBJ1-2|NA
ASSQQTGHWAEYGYT
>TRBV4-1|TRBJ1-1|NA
ASSQGQGSAEAF
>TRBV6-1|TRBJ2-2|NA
ASSLRGGTGELF
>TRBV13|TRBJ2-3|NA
ASSYNTDTQY
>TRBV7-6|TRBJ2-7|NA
ASSPSGGRIEQY
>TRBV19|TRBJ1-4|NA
ASSIGVSVLNEKLF
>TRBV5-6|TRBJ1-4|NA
ASSLAGGHNEKLF
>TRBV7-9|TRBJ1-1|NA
ASSLLGQQAF
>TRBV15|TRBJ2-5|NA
ATSRRQETQY
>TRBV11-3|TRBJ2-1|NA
ASSLDPSGSYNEQF
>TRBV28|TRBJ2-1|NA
ASSLWTELNSYNEQF
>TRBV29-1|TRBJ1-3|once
SVGGARGNTIY
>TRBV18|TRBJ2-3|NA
ASTLPGADTQY
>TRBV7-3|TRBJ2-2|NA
ASSLRGSGGSGELF
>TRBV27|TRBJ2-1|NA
ASSRTGDYNEQF
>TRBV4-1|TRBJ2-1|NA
ASSSPGTSGSSYNEQF
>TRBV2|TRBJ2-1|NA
ASNLAGGVVWNEQF
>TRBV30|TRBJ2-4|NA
AWSVRLAETRAKNIQY
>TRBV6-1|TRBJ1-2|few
ASSEGLLGSGYGYT
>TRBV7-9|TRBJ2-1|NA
ASSPRYSETYNEQF
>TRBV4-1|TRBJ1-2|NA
ASSQRGGYT
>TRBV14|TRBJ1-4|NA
ASSQIQDSNEKLF
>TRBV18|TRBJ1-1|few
ASSTQVMQGNTEAF
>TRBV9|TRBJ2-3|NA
ASSGRGGRVVDTQY
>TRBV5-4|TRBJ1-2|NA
ASSFEVPMGDGYT
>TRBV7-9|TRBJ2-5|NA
ASRYRGETQY
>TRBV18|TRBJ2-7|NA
ASSVLAGGEEQY
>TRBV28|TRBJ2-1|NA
ASTWRGQRMDEQF
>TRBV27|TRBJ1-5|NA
ASSLARDQPQH
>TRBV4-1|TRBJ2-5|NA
ASSPPGLADQETQY
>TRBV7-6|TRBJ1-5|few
ASSLYRGLGQPQH
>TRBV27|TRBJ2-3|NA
ASSKAGTSTDTQY
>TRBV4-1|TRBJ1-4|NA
ASSLRPPGNEKLF
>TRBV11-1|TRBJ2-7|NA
ASSLDRDEQY
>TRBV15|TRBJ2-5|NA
ATSRAGYGTQY
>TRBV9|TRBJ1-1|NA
ASSVGENTEAF
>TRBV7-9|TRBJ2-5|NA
ASSFNAGQETQY
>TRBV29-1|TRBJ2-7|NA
SVEIAGTSYEQY
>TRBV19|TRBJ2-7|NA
ASSRDYTYEQY
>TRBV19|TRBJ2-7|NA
ATGQHLSSYEQY
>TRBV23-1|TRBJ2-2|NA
ASSQNISRDRDTGELF
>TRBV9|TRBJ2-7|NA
ASSADTLDYEQY
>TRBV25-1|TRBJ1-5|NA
ASRQGPDQPQH
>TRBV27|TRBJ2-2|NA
ASSLGLASTGELF
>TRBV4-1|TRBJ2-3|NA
ASSHPSGPGSTDTQY
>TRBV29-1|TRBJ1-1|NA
SVVRDRATEAF
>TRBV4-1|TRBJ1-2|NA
ASSHRGDRADNGYT
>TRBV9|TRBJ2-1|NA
ASSPPSKVAGESNEQF
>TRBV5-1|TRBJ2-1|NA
ASSFDTRSYNEQF
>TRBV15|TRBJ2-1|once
ATGASSYNEQF
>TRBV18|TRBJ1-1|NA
ASSRDSFVTEAF
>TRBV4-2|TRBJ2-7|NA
ASSPSRDGNEQY